Described below is a single T cell receptor (beta chain) sequence and its context. Its specificity is not known. Ipilimumab-mediated CTLA-4 blockade plus focal radiation was given to patients having chemo-refractory metastatic non-small-cell lung cancer. The sample comes from a study of radiotherapy plus CTLA-4 blockade in lung cancer. Study background: Objective responses were recorded in over 15% of patients, with disease control recorded in roughly 31%. Study results and limitations: Response, reportedly, was best predicted by interferon-beta along with early blood T cell clone dynamics. Expansion of tumor-derived TCR clones was observed in blood after radiotherapy plus ipilimumab.

Only in-frame clones appear in the TCRdb table, and some are missing; sequencing was by immunoSEQ multiplex PCR. The sample records some 51,000 clones, roughly 83% being singletons. The junction had 6 bases not matched to a gene; V was cut back by 3 bases and J by 7 bases. The CDR3 has 15 residues. Germline V gives CDR1 SEHNR, CDR2 FQNEAQ (reference sequence). Sequencing used peripheral blood, obtained from a patient treated with radiotherapy plus ipilimumab. This rearrangement joins TRBV7-9 to TRBJ1-4; 9 bases fit TRBD1. This receptor was identified in a human donor with non-small cell lung cancer who had a complete response to radiotherapy plus ipilimumab. This chain's CDR3 is CASSLPQGAGEKLFF. The DNA for the CDR3 is TGTGCCAGCAGCTTGCCACAGGGGGCGGGTGAAAAACTGTTTTTT.